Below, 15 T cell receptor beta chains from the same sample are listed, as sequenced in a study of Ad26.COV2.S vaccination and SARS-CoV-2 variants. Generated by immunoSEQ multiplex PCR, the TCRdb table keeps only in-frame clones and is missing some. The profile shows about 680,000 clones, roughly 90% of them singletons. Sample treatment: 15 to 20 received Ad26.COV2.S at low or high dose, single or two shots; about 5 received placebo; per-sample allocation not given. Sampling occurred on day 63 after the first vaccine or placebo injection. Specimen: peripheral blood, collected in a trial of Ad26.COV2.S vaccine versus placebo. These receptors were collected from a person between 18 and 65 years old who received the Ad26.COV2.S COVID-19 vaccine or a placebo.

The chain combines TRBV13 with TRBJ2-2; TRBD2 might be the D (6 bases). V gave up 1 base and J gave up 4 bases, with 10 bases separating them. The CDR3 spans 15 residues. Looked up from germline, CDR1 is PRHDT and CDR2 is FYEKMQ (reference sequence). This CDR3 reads CASSLDGTVTGELFF. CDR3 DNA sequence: TGTGCCAGCAGCTTAGATGGGACTGTCACCGGGGAGCTGTTTTTT.

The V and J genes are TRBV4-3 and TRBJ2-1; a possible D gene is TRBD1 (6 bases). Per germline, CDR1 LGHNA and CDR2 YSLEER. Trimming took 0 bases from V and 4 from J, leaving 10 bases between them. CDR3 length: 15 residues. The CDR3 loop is CASSQEWQGYNEQFF. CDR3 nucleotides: TGCGCCAGCAGCCAAGAATGGCAGGGGTACAATGAGCAGTTCTTC.

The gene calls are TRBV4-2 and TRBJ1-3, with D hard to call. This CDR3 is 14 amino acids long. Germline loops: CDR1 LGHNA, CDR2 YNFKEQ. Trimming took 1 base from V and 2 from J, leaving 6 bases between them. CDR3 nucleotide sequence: TGTGCCAGCAGCCAAGTCCCTACTGGAAACACCATATATTTT. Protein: CASSQVPTGNTIYF.

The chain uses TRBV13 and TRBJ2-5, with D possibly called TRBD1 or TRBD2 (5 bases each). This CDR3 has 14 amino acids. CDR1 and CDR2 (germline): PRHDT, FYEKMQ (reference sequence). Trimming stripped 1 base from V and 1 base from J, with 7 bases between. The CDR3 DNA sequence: TGTGCCAGCAGCTTAGAGGGGAGCCAAGAGACCCAGTACTTC. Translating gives CASSLEGSQETQYF.

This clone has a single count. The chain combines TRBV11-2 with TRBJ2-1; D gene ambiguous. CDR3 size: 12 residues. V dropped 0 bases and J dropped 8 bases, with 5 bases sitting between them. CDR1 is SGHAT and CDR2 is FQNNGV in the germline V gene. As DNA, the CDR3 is TGTGCCAGCAGCTTAGACGGTTATGAGCAGTTCTTC. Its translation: CASSLDGYEQFF. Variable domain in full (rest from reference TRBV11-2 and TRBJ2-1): EAGVAQSPRYKIIEKRQSVAFWCNPISGHATLYWYQQILGQGPKLLIQFQNNGVVDDSQLPKDRFSAERLKGVDSTLKIQPAKLEDSAVYLCASSLDGYEQFFGPGTRLTVL.

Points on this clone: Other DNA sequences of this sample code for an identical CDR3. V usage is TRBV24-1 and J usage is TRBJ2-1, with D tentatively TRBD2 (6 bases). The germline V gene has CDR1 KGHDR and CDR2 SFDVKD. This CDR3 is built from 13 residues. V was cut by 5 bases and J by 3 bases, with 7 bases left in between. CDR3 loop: CATSAGGYNEQFF. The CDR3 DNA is TGTGCCACCAGTGCCGGGGGCTACAATGAGCAGTTCTTC.

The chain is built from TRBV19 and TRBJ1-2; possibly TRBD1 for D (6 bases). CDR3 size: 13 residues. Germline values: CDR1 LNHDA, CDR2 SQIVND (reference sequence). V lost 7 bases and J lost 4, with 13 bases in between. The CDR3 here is CASTDRSTYGYTF. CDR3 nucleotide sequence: TGTGCCAGTACAGACAGGTCGACCTATGGCTACACCTTC.

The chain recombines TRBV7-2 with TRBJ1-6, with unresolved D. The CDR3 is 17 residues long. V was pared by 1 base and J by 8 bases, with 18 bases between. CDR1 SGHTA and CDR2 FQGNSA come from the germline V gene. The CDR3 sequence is CASSLERRGIGDSPLHF. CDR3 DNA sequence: TGTGCCAGCAGCTTAGAAAGGCGCGGAATTGGAGATTCACCCCTCCACTTT.

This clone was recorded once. DNA of the CDR3: TGCGCCAGCAGCAGGACTAGCGGGGGGGCTTATGAGCAGTTCTTC. This sequence encodes CASSRTSGGAYEQFF. J is TRBJ2-1 and V is TRBV5-1; 15 bases are shared with TRBD2. The germline gives CDR1 SGHRS, CDR2 YFSETQ. The CDR3 is made up of 15 amino acids. V dropped 4 bases and J dropped 8; count of bases not matched to a gene: 4. The full variable domain, in which reference TRBV5-1 and TRBJ2-1 provide the parts outside the CDR3, is KAGVTQTPRYLIKTRGQQVTLSCSPISGHRSVSWYQQTPGQGLQFLFEYFSETQRNKGNFPGRFSGRQFSNSRSEMNVSTLELGDSALYLCASSRTSGGAYEQFFGPGTRLTVL.

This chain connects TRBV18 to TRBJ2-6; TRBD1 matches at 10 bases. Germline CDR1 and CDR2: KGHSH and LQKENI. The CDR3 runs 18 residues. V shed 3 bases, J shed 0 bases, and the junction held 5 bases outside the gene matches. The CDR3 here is CASSPPGQGTSGANVLTF. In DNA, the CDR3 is TGTGCCAGCTCACCGCCGGGACAGGGGACCTCTGGGGCCAACGTCCTGACTTTC.

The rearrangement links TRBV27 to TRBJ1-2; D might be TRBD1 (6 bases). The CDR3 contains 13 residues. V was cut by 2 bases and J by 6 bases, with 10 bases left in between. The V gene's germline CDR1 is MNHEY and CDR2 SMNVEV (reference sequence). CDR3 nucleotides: TGTGCCAGCAGTTTAATGGGGGCGGATGGCTACACCTTC. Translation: CASSLMGADGYTF.

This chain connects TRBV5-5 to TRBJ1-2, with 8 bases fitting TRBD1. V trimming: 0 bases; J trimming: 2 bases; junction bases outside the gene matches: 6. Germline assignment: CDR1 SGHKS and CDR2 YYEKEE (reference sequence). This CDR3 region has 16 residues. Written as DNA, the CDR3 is TGTGCCAGCAGCTTGGTTGGACAGGGAGCGAACTATGGCTACACCTTC. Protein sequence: CASSLVGQGANYGYTF.

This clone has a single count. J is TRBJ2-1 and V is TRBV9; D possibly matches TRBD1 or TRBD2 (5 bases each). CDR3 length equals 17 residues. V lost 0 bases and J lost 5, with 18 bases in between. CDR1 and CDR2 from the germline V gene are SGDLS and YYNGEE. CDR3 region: CASSVDGRRTGHNEQFF. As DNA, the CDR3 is TGTGCCAGCAGCGTAGACGGGCGACGGACGGGGCACAATGAGCAGTTCTTC.

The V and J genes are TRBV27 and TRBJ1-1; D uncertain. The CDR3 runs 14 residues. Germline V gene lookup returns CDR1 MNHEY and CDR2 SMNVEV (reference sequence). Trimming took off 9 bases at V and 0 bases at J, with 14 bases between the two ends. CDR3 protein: CASYRGLMNTEAFF. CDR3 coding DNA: TGTGCCAGTTACCGTGGCTTGATGAACACTGAAGCTTTCTTT.

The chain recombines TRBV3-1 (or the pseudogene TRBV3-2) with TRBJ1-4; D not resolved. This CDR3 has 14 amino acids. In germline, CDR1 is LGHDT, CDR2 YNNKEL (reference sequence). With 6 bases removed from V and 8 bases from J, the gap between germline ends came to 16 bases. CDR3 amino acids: CASRDPTGSEKLFF. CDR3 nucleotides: TGTGCCAGCAGGGACCCGACGGGGAGCGAAAAACTGTTTTTT.